The clone carrying this T cell receptor beta chain was seen ten or more times. RNA transcripts were the template, and TCR beta CDR3 regions were amplified from them. First-round RT-PCR employed HTBI primers, with a second-round multiplex PCR after it. TCRdb itself ran the multiplex PCR reads through MiXCR, one entry per CDR3 protein. This sample yields 300,000 to 400,000 distinct CDR3 sequences, of which under 20% are seen a single time; over 9% belongs to the top ten. The data were taken from a study of Graves' ophthalmopathy and Graves' hyperthyroidism. The PBMCs originated from approximately 10 ml of fresh peripheral blood. Sequenced material: peripheral blood. The TCR was taken from an adult man with Graves' ophthalmopathy.

The CDR3 nucleotides read TGTGCCAGCTTAGGGCCGGGAACAGAGACCCAGTACTTC. Amino acid sequence: CASLGPGTETQYF. This chain connects TRBV7-9 to TRBJ2-5, with a weak D call TRBD2 (5 bases). The V and J ends lost 8 bases and 4 bases respectively, with 14 bases between them. The CDR3 has 13 residues. Germline-derived CDR1 and CDR2 are SEHNR and FQNEAQ (reference sequence).